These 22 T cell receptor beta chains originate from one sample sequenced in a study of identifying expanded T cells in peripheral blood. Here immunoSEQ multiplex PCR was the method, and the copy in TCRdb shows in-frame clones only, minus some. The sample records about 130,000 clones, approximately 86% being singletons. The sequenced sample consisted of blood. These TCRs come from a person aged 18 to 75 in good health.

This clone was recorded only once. CDR3 in amino acids: CASSYRTGRTDTQYF. The CDR3 coding sequence is TGTGCCAGCAGCTACCGGACAGGCCGCACAGATACGCAGTATTTT. V usage is TRBV13 and J usage is TRBJ2-3; 7 nucleotides line up with TRBD1. The CDR3 length is 15 residues. V trimming: 4 bases; J trimming: 1 base; junction bases outside the gene matches: 5. Germline values: CDR1 PRHDT, CDR2 FYEKMQ (reference sequence).

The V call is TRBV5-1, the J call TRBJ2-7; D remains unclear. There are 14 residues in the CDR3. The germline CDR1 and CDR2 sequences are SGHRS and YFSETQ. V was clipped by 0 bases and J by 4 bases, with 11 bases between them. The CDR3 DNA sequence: TGCGCCAGCAGCTTGGGAGATACCCAATACGAGCAGTACTTC. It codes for CASSLGDTQYEQYF.

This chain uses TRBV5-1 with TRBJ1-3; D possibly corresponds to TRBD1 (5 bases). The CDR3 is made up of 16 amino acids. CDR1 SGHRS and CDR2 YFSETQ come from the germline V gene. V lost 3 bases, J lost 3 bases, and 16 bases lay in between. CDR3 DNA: TGCGCCAGCAGCTCCGGCGGGTCGGGGGTTGGAAACACCATATATTTT. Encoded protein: CASSSGGSGVGNTIYF.

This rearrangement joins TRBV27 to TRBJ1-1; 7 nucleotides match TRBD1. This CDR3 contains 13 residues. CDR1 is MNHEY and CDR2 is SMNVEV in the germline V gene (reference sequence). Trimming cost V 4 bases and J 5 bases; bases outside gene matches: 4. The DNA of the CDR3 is TGTGCCAGCAGTTCCGGACAGGTTACTGAAGCTTTCTTT. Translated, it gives CASSSGQVTEAFF.

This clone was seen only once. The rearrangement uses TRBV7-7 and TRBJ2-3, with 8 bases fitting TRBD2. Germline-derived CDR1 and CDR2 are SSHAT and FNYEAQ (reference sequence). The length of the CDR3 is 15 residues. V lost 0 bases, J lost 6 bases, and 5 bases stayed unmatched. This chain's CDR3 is CASSLAPSGSDTQYF. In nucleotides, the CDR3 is TGTGCCAGCAGCTTAGCTCCTAGCGGGTCGGATACGCAGTATTTT.

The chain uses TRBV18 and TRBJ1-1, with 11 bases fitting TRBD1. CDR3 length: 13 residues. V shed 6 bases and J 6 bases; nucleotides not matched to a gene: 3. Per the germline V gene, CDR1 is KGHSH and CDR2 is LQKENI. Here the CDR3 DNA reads TGTGCCAGCTCTGGACAGGGGGCCGCTGAAGCTTTCTTT. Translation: CASSGQGAAEAFF.

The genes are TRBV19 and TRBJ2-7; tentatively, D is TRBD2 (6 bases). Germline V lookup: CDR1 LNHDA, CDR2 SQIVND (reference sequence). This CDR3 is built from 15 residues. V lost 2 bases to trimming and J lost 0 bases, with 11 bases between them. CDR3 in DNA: TGTGCCAGTAGTATACGCGGGGTGGGCTCCTACGAGCAGTACTTC. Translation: CASSIRGVGSYEQYF.

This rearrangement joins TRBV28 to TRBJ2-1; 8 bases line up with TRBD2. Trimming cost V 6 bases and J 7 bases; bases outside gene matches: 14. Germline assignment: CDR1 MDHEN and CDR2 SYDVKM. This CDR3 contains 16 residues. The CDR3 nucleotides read TGTGCCAGCAGCAGACTAGCGAAACCCTCAAATAATGAGCAGTTCTTC. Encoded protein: CASSRLAKPSNNEQFF.

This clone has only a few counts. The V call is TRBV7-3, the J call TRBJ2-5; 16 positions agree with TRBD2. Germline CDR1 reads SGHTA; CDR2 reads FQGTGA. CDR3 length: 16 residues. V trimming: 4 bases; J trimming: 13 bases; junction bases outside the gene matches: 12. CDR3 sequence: CASSSYGTSGGARLYF. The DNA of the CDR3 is TGTGCCAGCAGCTCCTACGGGACTAGCGGGGGGGCCAGGTTGTACTTC.

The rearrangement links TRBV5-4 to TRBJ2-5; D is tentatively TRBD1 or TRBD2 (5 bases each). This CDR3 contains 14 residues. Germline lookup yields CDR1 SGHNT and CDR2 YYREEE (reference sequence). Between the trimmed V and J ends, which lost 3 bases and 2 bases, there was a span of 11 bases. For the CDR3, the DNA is TGTGCCAGCAGCTCACCGGGGCTACAAGAGACCCAGTACTTC. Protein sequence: CASSSPGLQETQYF.

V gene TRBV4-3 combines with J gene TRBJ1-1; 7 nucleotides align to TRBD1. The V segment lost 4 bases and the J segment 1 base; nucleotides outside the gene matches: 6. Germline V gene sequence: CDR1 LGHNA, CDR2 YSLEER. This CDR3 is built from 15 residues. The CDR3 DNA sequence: TGCGCCAGCAGCCCCTGGGACAGCGAGAACACTGAAGCTTTCTTT. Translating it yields CASSPWDSENTEAFF.

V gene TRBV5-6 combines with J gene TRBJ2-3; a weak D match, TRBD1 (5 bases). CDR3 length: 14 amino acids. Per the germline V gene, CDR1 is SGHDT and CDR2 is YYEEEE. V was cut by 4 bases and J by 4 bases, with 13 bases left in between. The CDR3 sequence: CASSTRVGADTQYF. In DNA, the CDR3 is TGTGCCAGCAGCACCAGGGTTGGAGCAGATACGCAGTATTTT.

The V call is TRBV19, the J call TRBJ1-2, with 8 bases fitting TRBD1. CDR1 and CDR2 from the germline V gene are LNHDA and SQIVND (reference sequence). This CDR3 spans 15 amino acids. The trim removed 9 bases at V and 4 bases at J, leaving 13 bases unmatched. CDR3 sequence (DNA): TGTGCCAGCAGAATTATCTCAGGGGGCAGCTATGGCTACACCTTC. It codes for CASRIISGGSYGYTF.

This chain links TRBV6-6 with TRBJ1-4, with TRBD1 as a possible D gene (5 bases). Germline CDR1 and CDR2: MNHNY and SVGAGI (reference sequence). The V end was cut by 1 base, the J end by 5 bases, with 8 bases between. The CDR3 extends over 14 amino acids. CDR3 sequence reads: CASSYWQGNEKLFF. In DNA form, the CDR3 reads TGTGCCAGCAGTTACTGGCAGGGCAATGAAAAACTGTTTTTT.

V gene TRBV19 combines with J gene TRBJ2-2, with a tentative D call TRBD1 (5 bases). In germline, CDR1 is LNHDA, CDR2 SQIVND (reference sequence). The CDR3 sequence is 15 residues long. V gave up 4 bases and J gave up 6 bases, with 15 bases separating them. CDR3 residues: CASSSGHWASGELFF. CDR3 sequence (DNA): TGTGCCAGTAGTAGCGGACATTGGGCCTCCGGGGAGCTGTTTTTT.

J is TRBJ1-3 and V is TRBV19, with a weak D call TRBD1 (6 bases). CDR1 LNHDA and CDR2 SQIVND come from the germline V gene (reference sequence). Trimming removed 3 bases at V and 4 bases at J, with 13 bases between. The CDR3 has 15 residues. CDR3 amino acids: CASSISWGPGNTIYF. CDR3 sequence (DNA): TGTGCCAGTAGTATTTCGTGGGGGCCCGGAAACACCATATATTTT.

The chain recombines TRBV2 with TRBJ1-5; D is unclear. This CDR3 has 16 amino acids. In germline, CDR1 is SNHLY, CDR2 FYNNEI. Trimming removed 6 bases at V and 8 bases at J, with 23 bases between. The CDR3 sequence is CASSDFGLKDGKPQHF. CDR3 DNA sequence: TGTGCCAGCAGCGATTTTGGATTGAAGGACGGTAAGCCCCAGCATTTT.

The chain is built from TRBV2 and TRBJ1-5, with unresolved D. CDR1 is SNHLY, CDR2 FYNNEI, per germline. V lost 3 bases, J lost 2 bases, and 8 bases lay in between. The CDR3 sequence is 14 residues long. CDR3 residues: CASSDITGNQPQHF. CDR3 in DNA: TGTGCCAGCAGTGATATCACAGGCAATCAGCCCCAGCATTTT. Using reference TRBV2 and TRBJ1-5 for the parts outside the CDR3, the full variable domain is EPEVTQTPSHQVTQMGQEVILRCVPISNHLYFYWYRQILGQKVEFLVSFYNNEISEKSEIFDDQFSVERPDGSNFTLKIRSTKLEDSAMYFCASSDITGNQPQHFGDGTRLSIL.

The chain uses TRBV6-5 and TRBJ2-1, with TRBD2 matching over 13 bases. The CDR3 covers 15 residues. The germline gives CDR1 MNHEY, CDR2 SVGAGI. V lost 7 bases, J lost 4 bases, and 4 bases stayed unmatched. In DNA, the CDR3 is TGTGCCAGCAAAACTAGCGGGAGGGCGTACAATGAGCAGTTCTTC. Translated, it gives CASKTSGRAYNEQFF.

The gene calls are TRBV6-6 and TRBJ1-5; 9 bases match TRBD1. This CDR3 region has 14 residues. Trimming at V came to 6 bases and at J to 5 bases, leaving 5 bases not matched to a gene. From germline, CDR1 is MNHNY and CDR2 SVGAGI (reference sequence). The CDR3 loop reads CASRGQGFYQPQHF. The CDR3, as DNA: TGTGCCAGCAGGGGACAGGGTTTCTATCAGCCCCAGCATTTT.

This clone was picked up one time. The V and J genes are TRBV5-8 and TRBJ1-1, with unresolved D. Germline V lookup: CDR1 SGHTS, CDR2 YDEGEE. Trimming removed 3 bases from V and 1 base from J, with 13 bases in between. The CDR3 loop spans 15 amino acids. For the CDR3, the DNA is TGTGCCAGCAGCTCGGCGACCCGGCGGAACACTGAAGCTTTCTTT. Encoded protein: CASSSATRRNTEAFF. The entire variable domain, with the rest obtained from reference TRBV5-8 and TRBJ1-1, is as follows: EAGVTQSPTHLIKTRGQQATLRCSPISGHTSVYWYQQALGLGLQFLLWYDEGEERNRGNFPPRFSGRQFPNYSSELNVNALELEDSALYLCASSSATRRNTEAFFGQGTRLTVV.

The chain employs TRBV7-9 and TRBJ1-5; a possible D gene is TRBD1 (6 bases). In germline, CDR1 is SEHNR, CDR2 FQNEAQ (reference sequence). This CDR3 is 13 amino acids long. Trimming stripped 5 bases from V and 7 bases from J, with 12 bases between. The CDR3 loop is CASSGTTGQPQHF. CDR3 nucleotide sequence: TGTGCCAGCAGCGGGACGACAGGCCAGCCCCAGCATTTT.